This entry describes one T cell receptor beta chain. The sample comes from a study of blood T cell repertoires in COVID-19. Overall study context: The origin of the acute and convalescent COVID-19 samples was the United States, Italy and Spain.

Cohort 3 donors counted as recovered after two negative PCRs, clearance, or resolved symptoms. The CDR3 totals 15 residues. Germline CDR1 SGHAT, CDR2 FQNNGV. The V end lost 1 base, the J end lost 6 bases, and 10 bases lay between the germline ends. Here immunoSEQ multiplex PCR was the method, and the copy in TCRdb shows in-frame clones only, minus some. This sample yields about 250,000 clones, of which 70% to 90% are seen a single time; 4.3% belongs to the top ten. The chain links TRBV11-2 to TRBJ1-6, with D possibly TRBD1 on 5 matching bases. This receptor was taken from a woman aged 25 to 39 who had recovered from COVID-19. The sample taken for sequencing was PBMCs or T cells enriched from blood (not recorded which). CDR3 region: CASSLGVQGNSPLHF. The CDR3 DNA reads TGTGCCAGCAGCTTAGGGGTCCAGGGTAATTCACCCCTCCACTTT.